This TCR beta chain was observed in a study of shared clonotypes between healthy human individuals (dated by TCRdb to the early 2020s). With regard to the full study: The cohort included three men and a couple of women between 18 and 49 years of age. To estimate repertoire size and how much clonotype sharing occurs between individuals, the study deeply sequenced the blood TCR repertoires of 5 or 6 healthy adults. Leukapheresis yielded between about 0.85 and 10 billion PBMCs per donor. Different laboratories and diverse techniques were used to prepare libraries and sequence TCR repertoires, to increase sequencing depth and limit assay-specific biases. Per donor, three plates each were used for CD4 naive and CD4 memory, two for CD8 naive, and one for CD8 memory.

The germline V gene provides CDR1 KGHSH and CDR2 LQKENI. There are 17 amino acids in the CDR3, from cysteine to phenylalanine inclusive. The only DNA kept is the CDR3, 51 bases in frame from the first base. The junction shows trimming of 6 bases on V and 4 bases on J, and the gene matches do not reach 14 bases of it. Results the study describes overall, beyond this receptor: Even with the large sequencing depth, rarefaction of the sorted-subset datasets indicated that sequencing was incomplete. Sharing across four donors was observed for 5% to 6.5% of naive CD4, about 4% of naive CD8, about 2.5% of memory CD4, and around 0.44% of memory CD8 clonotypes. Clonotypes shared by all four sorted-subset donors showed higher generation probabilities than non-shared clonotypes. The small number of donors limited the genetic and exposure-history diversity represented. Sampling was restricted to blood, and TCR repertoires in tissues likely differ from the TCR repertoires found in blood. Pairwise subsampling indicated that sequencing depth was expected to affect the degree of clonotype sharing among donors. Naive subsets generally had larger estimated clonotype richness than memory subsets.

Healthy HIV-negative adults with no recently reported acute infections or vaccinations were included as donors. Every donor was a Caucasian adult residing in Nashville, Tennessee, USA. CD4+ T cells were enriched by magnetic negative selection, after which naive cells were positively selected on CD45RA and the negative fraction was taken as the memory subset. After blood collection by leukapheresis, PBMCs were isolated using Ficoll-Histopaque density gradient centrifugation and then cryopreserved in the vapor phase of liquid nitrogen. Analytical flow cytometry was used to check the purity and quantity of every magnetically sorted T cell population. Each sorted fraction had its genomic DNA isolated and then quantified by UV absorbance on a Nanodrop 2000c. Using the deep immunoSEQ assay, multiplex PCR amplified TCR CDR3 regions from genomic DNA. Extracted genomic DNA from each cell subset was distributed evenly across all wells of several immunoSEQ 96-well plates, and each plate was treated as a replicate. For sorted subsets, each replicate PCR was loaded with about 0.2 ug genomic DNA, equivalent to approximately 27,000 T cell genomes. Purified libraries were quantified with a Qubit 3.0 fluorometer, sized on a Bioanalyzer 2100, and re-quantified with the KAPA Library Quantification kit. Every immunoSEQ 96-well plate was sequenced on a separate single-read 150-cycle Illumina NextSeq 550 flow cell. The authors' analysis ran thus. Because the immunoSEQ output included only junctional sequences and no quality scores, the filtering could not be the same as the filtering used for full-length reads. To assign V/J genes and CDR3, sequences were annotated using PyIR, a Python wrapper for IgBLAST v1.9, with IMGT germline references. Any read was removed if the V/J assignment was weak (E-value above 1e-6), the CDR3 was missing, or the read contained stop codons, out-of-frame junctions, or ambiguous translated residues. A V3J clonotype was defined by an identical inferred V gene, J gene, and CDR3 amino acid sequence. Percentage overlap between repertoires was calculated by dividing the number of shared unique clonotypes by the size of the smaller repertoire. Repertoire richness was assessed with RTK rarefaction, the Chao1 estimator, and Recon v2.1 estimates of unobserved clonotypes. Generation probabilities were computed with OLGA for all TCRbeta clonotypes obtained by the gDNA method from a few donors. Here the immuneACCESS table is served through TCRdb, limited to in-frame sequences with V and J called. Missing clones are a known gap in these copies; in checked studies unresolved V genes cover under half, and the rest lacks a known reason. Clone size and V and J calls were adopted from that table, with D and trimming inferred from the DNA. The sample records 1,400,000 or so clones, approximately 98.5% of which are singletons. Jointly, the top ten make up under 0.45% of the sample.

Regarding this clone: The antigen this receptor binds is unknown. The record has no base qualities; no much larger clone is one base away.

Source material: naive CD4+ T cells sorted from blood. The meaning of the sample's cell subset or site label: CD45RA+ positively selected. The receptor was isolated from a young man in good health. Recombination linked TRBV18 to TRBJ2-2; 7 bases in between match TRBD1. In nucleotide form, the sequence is TGTGCCAGCTCCTTGGACAGGCGAACACCGGGCACCGGGGAGCTGTTTTTT. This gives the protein CASSLDRRTPGTGELFF.